This TCR beta chain was sequenced for a study of shared clonotypes between healthy human individuals. Study as a whole: Donors had three CD4 naive, three CD4 memory, two CD8 naive and one CD8 memory plate apiece.

Comments on this clone: What it recognizes is unknown.

Clones were sequenced by immunoSEQ multiplex PCR, and TCRdb holds only the in-frame ones, with some missing. The data show some 2 million clones, with about 95% seen just once and more than 0.95% held by the top ten. CD45RO negativity and positive selection for CCR7 defined naive CD8 cells, a population that excluded terminally differentiated effector memory CD45RA+ cells. Findings of the study overall: What rarefaction showed was incomplete sorted-subset sequencing despite large depth.

The CDR3 sequence is 14 residues long. Germline V gene lookup returns CDR1 LNHDA and CDR2 SQIVND (reference sequence). Trimming removed 3 bases at V and 5 bases at J, with 11 bases between. Sequencing was carried out using naive CD8+ T cells sorted from blood. This clonotype was sampled from a man aged 18-30 years in good health. The V gene is TRBV19, the J gene TRBJ2-1; either TRBD1 or TRBD2 may supply D (5 bases each). CDR3 in amino acids: CASSIGQGHNEQFF. CDR3 DNA sequence: TGTGCCAGTAGTATCGGCCAGGGACACAATGAGCAGTTCTTC.